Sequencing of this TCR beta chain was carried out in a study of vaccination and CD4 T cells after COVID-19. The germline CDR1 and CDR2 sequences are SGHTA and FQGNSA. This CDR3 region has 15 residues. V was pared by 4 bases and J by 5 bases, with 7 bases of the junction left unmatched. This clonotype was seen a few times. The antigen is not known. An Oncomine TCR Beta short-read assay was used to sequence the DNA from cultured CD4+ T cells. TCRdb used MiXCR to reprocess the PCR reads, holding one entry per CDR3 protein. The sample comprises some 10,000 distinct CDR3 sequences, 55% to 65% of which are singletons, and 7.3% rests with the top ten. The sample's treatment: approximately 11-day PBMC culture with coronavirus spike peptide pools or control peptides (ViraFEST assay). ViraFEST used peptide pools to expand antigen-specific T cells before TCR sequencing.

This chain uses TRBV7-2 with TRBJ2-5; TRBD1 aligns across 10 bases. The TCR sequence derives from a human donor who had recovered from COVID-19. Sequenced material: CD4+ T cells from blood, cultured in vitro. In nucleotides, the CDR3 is TGTGCCAGCAGCTCGGACAGGGGGGTGGTGGAGACCCAGTACTTC. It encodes CASSSDRGVVETQYF. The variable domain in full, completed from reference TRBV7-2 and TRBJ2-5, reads GAGVSQSPSNKVTEKGKDVELRCDPISGHTALYWYRQSLGQGLEFLIYFQGNSAPDKSGLPSDRFSAERTGGSVSTLTIQRTQQEDSAVYLCASSSDRGVVETQYFGPGTRLLVL.